The next 20 T cell receptor beta chains were all read from a single sample in a study of T cell repertoires in cytomegalovirus infection (dated by TCRdb to about 2019). Data came from an Illumina HiSeq 1500. The public reads were run again by TCRdb, first through fastp at Q25 and then through MiXCR, and only productive beta chains were kept. Rows are combined by CDR3 protein, so each entry shows the most common genes and DNA. The sample data list approximately 190,000 distinct CDR3 sequences, and approximately 30% of these were observed just once. The ten largest clones add up to roughly 31% of the sample. Sequenced sample: PBMCs. The source is a human donor in good health (CMV status not recorded). Some clones in this sample may be carry-over from other donors' samples.

This clonotype came up a few times. The chain links TRBV6-2 or TRBV6-3 to TRBJ1-1; TRBD1 is a possible D gene (6 bases). CDR1 MNHEY and CDR2 SVGEGT come from the germline V gene. The ends were cut back, 10 bases at V and 8 bases at J, with 17 bases in the middle. This CDR3 has 12 residues. CDR3 in amino acids: CATRDTPREAFF. The CDR3 nucleotides read TGTGCCACCAGGGACACCCCAAGGGAAGCTTTCTTT.

In this sample, this clonotype turned up a few times. This CDR3 reads CASRLCVVHRNEQFF. CDR3 sequence (DNA): TGTGCAAGTCGCTTATGCGTGGTCCACAGGAATGAGCAGTTCTTC. The gene calls are TRBV12-2 and TRBJ2-1; the D segment call TRBD1 is taken from the table without a DNA check. TRBV12-2 is a recognized pseudogene. The CDR3 sequence is 15 residues long.

This clonotype was recorded once. The rearrangement links TRBV15 to TRBJ2-7; D might be TRBD1 or TRBD2, each matching 6 bases. Germline V CDR1 and CDR2: LNHNV, YYDKDF (reference sequence). This CDR3 comprises 13 residues. V was clipped by 5 bases and J by 10 bases, with 18 bases between them. The CDR3 nucleotides are TGTGCCACCAGCGAAGGGGGGACGACTGGTCAGTACTTC. It translates to CATSEGGTTGQYF.

DNA for the CDR3: TGTGCCAGCAGCCCCCAGGGGCGGGATCAGCCCCAGCATTTT. Protein: CASSPQGRDQPQHF. The V gene is TRBV6-5, the J gene TRBJ1-5; D perhaps matches TRBD1 (6 bases). The CDR3 totals 14 residues. The V gene lost 6 bases and the J gene lost 5 bases, with 14 bases spanning the gap. The germline V gene encodes CDR1 MNHEY and CDR2 SVGAGI.

The chain links TRBV6-5 to TRBJ1-2, with D possibly matching TRBD1 (5 bases). V lost 0 bases and J lost 3, with 8 bases in between. The CDR3 length is 14 residues. Germline assignment: CDR1 MNHEY and CDR2 SVGAGI. The CDR3 coding sequence is TGTGCCAGCAGTTACTCTGACAGCTACTATGGCTACACCTTC. This sequence encodes CASSYSDSYYGYTF.

Concerning this clonotype itself: A read error may produce the germline difference seen at one junction end. The J gene is TRBJ1-5, the V gene TRBV7-9; D remains ambiguous. The CDR3 totals 14 residues. Per the germline V gene, CDR1 is SEHNR and CDR2 is FQNEAQ (reference sequence). For the CDR3, the DNA is TGTGCCAGCAGCCGAGACGGGCCGAATCAGGCCCAGCATTTT. This translates into CASSRDGPNQAQHF.

The V call is TRBV6-2 or TRBV6-3, the J call TRBJ2-1, with D perhaps matching TRBD1 (6 bases). The germline V and J ends were trimmed by 5 bases and 10 bases, with 12 bases remaining between them. CDR1 and CDR2 (germline): MNHEY, SVGEGT. The CDR3 runs 12 residues. CDR3 nucleotide sequence: TGTGCCAGCAGTCAGACGAGGGGGGAGCAGTTCTTC. This gives the protein CASSQTRGEQFF.

The chain links TRBV7-8 to TRBJ2-7, with 7 bases identical to TRBD1. Trimming took 5 bases from V and 4 from J; bases not matched to a gene: 8. Germline values: CDR1 SGHVS, CDR2 FQNEAQ. This CDR3 spans 14 amino acids. Here the CDR3 reads CASSLRDSFYEQYF. CDR3 DNA sequence: TGTGCCAGCAGCCTGAGGGACAGCTTTTACGAGCAGTACTTC.

V and J are TRBV12-3 or TRBV12-4 and TRBJ2-1; TRBD2 aligns across 7 bases. The V gene end was trimmed by 2 bases and the J gene end by 6 bases; junction bases not matched to a gene: 13. The CDR3 is 17 amino acids. The DNA for the CDR3 is TGTGCCAGCAGTTTATCGGCGGGGGACCCGGGGGGCAATGAGCAGTTCTTC. It translates to CASSLSAGDPGGNEQFF.

The chain uses TRBV2 and TRBJ1-1; no clear D gene. Germline V gene data show CDR1 as SNHLY and CDR2 as FYNNEI. This CDR3 has 14 amino acids. V dropped 7 bases and J dropped 4 bases, with 16 bases sitting between them. The CDR3 loop is CASNPTSAVTEAFF. In DNA, the CDR3 is TGTGCCAGCAATCCCACGTCGGCCGTCACTGAAGCTTTCTTT.

There are many counts of this clonotype. This rearrangement joins TRBV7-2 to TRBJ2-1; D perhaps matches TRBD2 (5 bases). V lost 1 base and J lost 2, with 9 bases in between. The CDR3 spans 15 residues. Germline loops: CDR1 SGHTA, CDR2 FQGNSA. CDR3 bases: TGTGCCAGCAGCTTAGTTGACGGGGCCTACAATGAGCAGTTCTTC. Translation: CASSLVDGAYNEQFF.

This clonotype was detected only once. J is TRBJ2-6 and V is TRBV29-1, with a weak D call TRBD1 (6 bases). Trimming cost V 4 bases and J 0 bases, with 7 bases left between them. The CDR3 is 14 residues long. Per the germline V gene, CDR1 is SQVTM and CDR2 is ANQGSEA. The CDR3 nucleotides are TGCAGCGTTGGAGGGGGCTCTGGGGCCAACGTCCTGACTTTC. This translates into CSVGGGSGANVLTF.

This chain links TRBV3-1 with TRBJ2-5, with TRBD1 matching 9 bases. The germline V gene encodes CDR1 LGHDT and CDR2 YNNKEL (reference sequence). The CDR3 is 16 amino acids. The V and J ends lost 1 base and 1 base, in that order; junction bases with no gene match: 4. CDR3 sequence (DNA): TGTGCCAGCAGCCAAGGGCCGACAGGGGGCCAAGAGACCCAGTACTTC. Its protein product is CASSQGPTGGQETQYF.

This clonotype came up once. J is TRBJ2-7 and V is TRBV10-2, with 8 bases that match TRBD1. CDR3 length: 14 amino acids. Germline assignment: CDR1 WSHSY and CDR2 SAAADI. The ends lost 8 bases at V and 0 bases at J; junction bases unmatched: 6. CDR3 DNA: TGCGCCAGCTCGACAGGGGAGAGCTCCTACGAGCAGTACTTC. This gives the protein CASSTGESSYEQYF.

This clonotype has at least ten counts. This chain joins TRBV7-8 and TRBJ1-5, with D hard to call. Trimming stripped 3 bases from V and 2 bases from J, with 14 bases between. CDR1 and CDR2 from the germline V gene are SGHVS and FQNEAQ. CDR3 length: 16 amino acids. In nucleotides, the CDR3 is TGTGCCAGCAGCTTCGGGAGGTCGAGGGGCAATCAGCCCCAGCATTTT. This gives the protein CASSFGRSRGNQPQHF.

This clonotype appeared a few times. The chain carries TRBV29-1 and TRBJ1-1, with D perhaps TRBD1 (6 bases). The germline V gene encodes CDR1 SQVTM and CDR2 ANQGSEA. Trimming stripped 6 bases from V and 3 bases from J, with 11 bases between. This CDR3 region has 12 residues. DNA of the CDR3: TGCAGCGTATTGGGACAATACACTGAAGCTTTCTTT. Its translation is CSVLGQYTEAFF.

The chain couples TRBV5-1 to TRBJ2-1, with a weak D call TRBD2 (5 bases). Per germline, CDR1 SGHRS and CDR2 YFSETQ. The V gene lost 0 bases and the J gene lost 7 bases, with 14 bases spanning the gap. This CDR3 has 15 residues. Here the CDR3 DNA reads TGCGCCAGCAGCTTGGATTCATCGACGGGGAATGAGCAGTTCTTC. It translates to CASSLDSSTGNEQFF.

This clonotype was detected a few times. The V call is TRBV12-3 or TRBV12-4, the J call TRBJ1-3, with D unresolved. This CDR3 is built from 16 residues. Trimming took off 5 bases at V and 2 bases at J, with 16 bases between the two ends. CDR3 amino acids: CASSTSGPRTGNTIYF. DNA of the CDR3: TGTGCCAGCAGTACCTCAGGCCCCAGGACTGGAAACACCATATATTTT.

This clonotype was seen repeatedly, ten times or more. V usage is TRBV7-6 and J usage is TRBJ2-7; the match to TRBD1 covers 9 bases. V lost 5 bases, J lost 6 bases, and 11 bases stayed unmatched. Per the germline V gene, CDR1 is SGHVS and CDR2 is FNYEAQ. CDR3 length equals 15 residues. The CDR3 region has the DNA TGTGCCAGCAGCATTCGGACAGGGGAGTTGATCGAGCAGTACTTC. Its translation is CASSIRTGELIEQYF.

Regarding this clonotype: A junction end diverges from the germline sequence, so it may reflect a read error. The rearrangement uses TRBV12-3 or TRBV12-4 and TRBJ2-1; TRBD1 agrees at 7 bases. This CDR3 comprises 15 residues. In DNA, the CDR3 is TGTGCCAGCAGTTTAAACAGGGGTCAGGTCAATGATCAGTTCTTC. Its translation: CASSLNRGQVNDQFF.